The source of this T cell receptor (beta chain) is a study of blood T cell repertoires in COVID-19. Study background: COVID-19 samples collected from the United States, Italy and Spain covered acute and convalescent phases.

The length of the CDR3 is 18 residues. CDR1 SEHNR and CDR2 FQNEAQ come from the germline V gene (reference sequence). Trimming stripped 5 bases from V and 0 bases from J, with 21 bases between. Produced via immunoSEQ multiplex PCR; TCRdb's table is partial and in-frame only. The sample consists of about 68,000 clones, over 80% of them appearing once. The rearrangement links TRBV7-9 to TRBJ2-3; D gene ambiguous. The sequenced sample was peripheral blood. This sequence originates from a human donor in a cohort sampled during active COVID-19. This CDR3 reads CASSPYEPSFLSTDTQYF. The CDR3, as DNA: TGTGCCAGCAGCCCTTATGAGCCCTCCTTTCTGAGCACAGATACGCAGTATTTT.